One and the same sample provided the 29 T cell receptor beta chains below, sequenced in a study of shared clonotypes between healthy human individuals. The table came from immunoSEQ multiplex PCR; TCRdb's copy has only in-frame clones and leaves some out. Here the sample spans 2 million to 2.5 million clones, over 85% being singletons. The specimen sequenced was naive CD4+ T cells from PBMCs. Sample subset: CD45RA+ positively selected. These receptors all come from a man younger than 35 in good health. Some clones in this sample may be carry-over from other donors' samples.

The gene calls are TRBV28 and TRBJ2-3, with D possibly called TRBD1 or TRBD2 (5 bases each). Germline CDR1 reads MDHEN; CDR2 reads SYDVKM. V lost 6 bases, J lost 5 bases, and 18 bases lay in between. The CDR3 runs 15 residues. The CDR3 region has the DNA TGTGCCAGCAGCACCGTTCGGGGCTGGCGAGATACGCAGTATTTT. Amino acids: CASSTVRGWRDTQYF.

The chain couples TRBV2 to TRBJ1-1, with 7 bases identical to TRBD1. Per the germline V gene, CDR1 is SNHLY and CDR2 is FYNNEI. The CDR3 loop spans 14 amino acids. The ends lost 7 bases at V and 8 bases at J; junction bases unmatched: 13. The CDR3 sequence is CASTRIDRAYEAFF. The CDR3 nucleotides read TGTGCCAGCACCAGAATCGACAGGGCGTACGAAGCTTTCTTT.

The V and J genes are TRBV7-8 and TRBJ2-7; 8 bases align to TRBD2. With 6 bases clipped from V and 0 bases from J, the junction kept 13 bases outside the gene matches. Per germline, CDR1 SGHVS and CDR2 FQNEAQ. The CDR3 has 17 amino acids. DNA for the CDR3: TGTGCCAGCAGGGCGGGGGGTTCCAAACCCCTCTCCTACGAGCAGTACTTC. Translation gives CASRAGGSKPLSYEQYF.

CDR3 nucleotides: TGTGCCAGCATGAGAGCTGGTGGCAATCAGCCCCAGCATTTT. Its translation is CASMRAGGNQPQHF. The chain uses TRBV28 and TRBJ1-5, with D hard to call. The CDR3 extends over 14 amino acids. The germline V gene encodes CDR1 MDHEN and CDR2 SYDVKM. V lost 7 bases and J 2 bases, leaving 12 bases between the germline ends.

The chain joins TRBV20-1 to TRBJ1-1; 7 bases line up with TRBD1. The CDR3 has 11 residues. After removal of 2 bases from V and 9 bases from J, the junction contained 3 bases not matched to a gene. Germline V gene lookup returns CDR1 DFQATT and CDR2 SNEGSKA (reference sequence). The CDR3, as DNA: TGCAGTGCTAGAAGGGACAGCCAAGCTTTCTTT. Its protein is CSARRDSQAFF.

The chain recombines TRBV27 with TRBJ1-1; D perhaps matches TRBD1 (6 bases). Trimming shortened V by 5 bases and J by 4 bases, and 11 bases separated the two germline ends. Germline CDR1 is MNHEY and CDR2 is SMNVEV (reference sequence). The CDR3 consists of 13 residues. In DNA form, the CDR3 reads TGTGCCAGCAGTGTCACAGGGCCCACTGAAGCTTTCTTT. Encoded protein: CASSVTGPTEAFF.

The chain has TRBV6-1 and TRBJ2-1; D perhaps matches TRBD1 (5 bases). Germline lookup yields CDR1 MNHNS and CDR2 SASEGT. V lost 6 bases to trimming and J lost 5 bases, with 17 bases between them. The CDR3 covers 15 residues. CDR3 nucleotide sequence: TGTGCCAGCAGGTGGGGCGACGGACCCCACAATGAGCAGTTCTTC. Amino acid sequence: CASRWGDGPHNEQFF.

The chain recombines TRBV6-6 with TRBJ1-1, with TRBD1 matching over 9 bases. Germline V CDR1 and CDR2: MNHNY, SVGAGI (reference sequence). There are 14 residues in the CDR3. J lost 1 base, V lost 7 bases, and 4 bases had no gene match. CDR3 bases: TGTGCCAGCACCCCGGGACAGGGGAACACTGAAGCTTTCTTT. This encodes CASTPGQGNTEAFF.

V is TRBV5-4 and J is TRBJ1-1, with D possibly being TRBD1 (5 bases). V shed 4 bases and J shed 3 bases, with 10 bases lying between them. There are 13 residues in the CDR3. Looked up from germline, CDR1 is SGHNT and CDR2 is YYREEE (reference sequence). As DNA, the CDR3 is TGTGCCAGCAGCCCCAGGGAGGACACTGAAGCTTTCTTT. Its protein is CASSPREDTEAFF.

V is TRBV5-1 and J is TRBJ2-7; 10 nucleotides align to TRBD2. CDR3 length: 18 residues. The V gene's germline CDR1 is SGHRS and CDR2 YFSETQ. With 0 bases clipped from V and 2 bases from J, the junction kept 11 bases outside the gene matches. This CDR3 reads CASSLGASGRATPYEQYF. CDR3 sequence (DNA): TGCGCCAGCAGCTTGGGGGCTAGCGGGAGAGCTACTCCCTACGAGCAGTACTTC.

This chain links TRBV7-2 with TRBJ2-5; 9 positions match TRBD2. This CDR3 has 17 residues. The V and J ends lost 1 base and 1 base, in that order; junction bases with no gene match: 7. Germline V gene sequence: CDR1 SGHTA, CDR2 FQGNSA. For the CDR3, the DNA is TGTGCCAGCAGCTTAGGCGTTAGCGGGAGCGGCCAAGAGACCCAGTACTTC. It encodes CASSLGVSGSGQETQYF. Looking up the rest from reference TRBV7-2 and TRBJ2-5 gives the full variable domain: GAGVSQSPSNKVTEKGKDVELRCDPISGHTALYWYRQSLGQGLEFLIYFQGNSAPDKSGLPSDRFSAERTGGSVSTLTIQRTQQEDSAVYLCASSLGVSGSGQETQYFGPGTRLLVL.

Note on this clone: Other nucleotide sequences from this sample produce the same CDR3. This chain uses TRBV6-1 with TRBJ2-7, with TRBD1 matching over 7 bases. The V and J ends lost 4 bases and 4 bases, in that order; junction bases with no gene match: 7. CDR1 is MNHNS, CDR2 SASEGT, per germline. This CDR3 is built from 14 residues. CDR3 nucleotides: TGTGCCAGCAGTGCCCGACAGGGTAGATACGAGCAGTACTTC. Its protein is CASSARQGRYEQYF.

V is TRBV9 and J is TRBJ2-3; TRBD2 agrees at 12 bases. The CDR3 is 19 residues long. Trimming removed 4 bases from V and 3 bases from J; junction bases left unmatched: 15. Germline V gives CDR1 SGDLS, CDR2 YYNGEE. CDR3 sequence reads: CASSPVGASGRARTDTQYF. CDR3 DNA: TGTGCCAGCAGCCCCGTAGGGGCTAGCGGGAGGGCCAGAACAGATACGCAGTATTTT.

The chain is built from TRBV5-1 and TRBJ2-7; maybe TRBD1 (6 bases). There are 16 residues in the CDR3. V was clipped by 3 bases and J by 3 bases, with 19 bases between them. Germline V gives CDR1 SGHRS, CDR2 YFSETQ. CDR3 region: CASSSKQQGKVYEQYF. DNA of the CDR3: TGCGCCAGCAGCTCAAAACAACAGGGTAAAGTCTACGAGCAGTACTTC.

The rearrangement joins TRBV7-9 to TRBJ2-1; 7 bases line up with TRBD2. Germline V gene lookup returns CDR1 SEHNR and CDR2 FQNEAQ (reference sequence). The CDR3 contains 15 residues. The ends lost 4 bases at V and 4 bases at J; junction bases unmatched: 7. As DNA, the CDR3 is TGTGCCAGCAGCTCCCCGGGACTACCGTACAATGAGCAGTTCTTC. Its translation: CASSSPGLPYNEQFF.

This chain links TRBV9 with TRBJ2-1; TRBD2 agrees at 10 bases. Germline V lookup: CDR1 SGDLS, CDR2 YYNGEE. The CDR3 has 17 amino acids. V lost 4 bases to trimming and J lost 8 bases; unmatched junction nucleotides: 15. This CDR3 is CASSRRGEREGRDEQFF. In nucleotides, the CDR3 is TGTGCCAGCAGCCGAAGAGGGGAGCGGGAGGGCCGCGATGAGCAGTTCTTC.

CDR3 in DNA: TGTGCCAGCAGCTTAGGGGCAGGGGGTCGTGAAAAACTGTTTTTT. It is translated as CASSLGAGGREKLFF. The chain carries TRBV11-2 and TRBJ1-4; 7 bases match TRBD1. This CDR3 has 15 amino acids. Trimming at V came to 1 base and at J to 7 bases, leaving 6 bases not matched to a gene. Germline lookup yields CDR1 SGHAT and CDR2 FQNNGV.

A word on this clone: The same CDR3 can be traced to other DNA sequences in this sample. This chain joins TRBV7-8 and TRBJ2-6; D possibly corresponds to TRBD2 (5 bases). The CDR3 runs to 14 residues. Trimming shortened V by 1 base and J by 4 bases, and 5 bases separated the two germline ends. The V gene's germline CDR1 is SGHVS and CDR2 FQNEAQ. For the CDR3, the DNA is TGTGCCAGCAGCTTAGTAGCGGGGGCCAACGTCCTGACTTTC. Amino acids: CASSLVAGANVLTF.

The chain joins TRBV5-4 to TRBJ2-3; D is ambiguous. V lost 4 bases and J 6 bases, leaving 15 bases between the germline ends. The CDR3 has 14 amino acids. CDR1 is SGHNT, CDR2 YYREEE, per germline (reference sequence). As DNA, the CDR3 is TGTGCCAGCAGCACCCCAGCTGGCAGGGATACGCAGTATTTT. This codes for CASSTPAGRDTQYF.

The chain employs TRBV2 and TRBJ2-1; 8 bases are shared with TRBD1. This CDR3 is 13 amino acids long. CDR1 and CDR2 from the germline V gene are SNHLY and FYNNEI. V was pared by 7 bases and J by 4 bases, with 3 bases of the junction left unmatched. The CDR3 bases are TGTGCCAGCATGACAGGGGAATACAATGAGCAGTTCTTC. Protein: CASMTGEYNEQFF.

This chain connects TRBV7-6 to TRBJ1-5, with D maybe TRBD1 (6 bases). The CDR3 extends over 15 amino acids. Trimming shortened V by 5 bases and J by 0 bases, and 11 bases separated the two germline ends. Germline V CDR1 and CDR2: SGHVS, FNYEAQ. The CDR3 DNA reads TGTGCCAGCAGCGCAGGGGCTTATAGCAATCAGCCCCAGCATTTT. This codes for CASSAGAYSNQPQHF.

The chain joins TRBV5-1 to TRBJ1-2; TRBD1 might be the D (6 bases). V was clipped by 1 base and J by 4 bases, with 14 bases between them. Germline-derived CDR1 and CDR2 are SGHRS and YFSETQ. The length of the CDR3 is 15 residues. The CDR3 nucleotides read TGCGCCAGCAGCTTGAAGACAGGTAGTGGCTATGGCTACACCTTC. Protein product: CASSLKTGSGYGYTF.

The chain combines TRBV6-1 with TRBJ2-5, with 9 bases identical to TRBD2. V lost 4 bases and J lost 5; bases outside the gene matches: 8. The CDR3 spans 15 residues. Germline values: CDR1 MNHNS, CDR2 SASEGT. CDR3 protein: CASSASGTSRETQYF. Written as DNA, the CDR3 is TGTGCCAGCAGTGCTTCCGGGACTAGCCGGGAGACCCAGTACTTC.

This clone appeared once. The chain carries TRBV2 and TRBJ2-7, with TRBD2 matching over 10 bases. CDR1 SNHLY and CDR2 FYNNEI come from the germline V gene. V was pared by 2 bases and J by 8 bases, with 6 bases of the junction left unmatched. The CDR3 covers 14 residues. CDR3 bases: TGTGCCAGCAGTGAATCGAGCGGGAGGGCCCAGCAGTACTTC. Translating it yields CASSESSGRAQQYF.

This clone is a singleton in its sample. The identical CDR3 is also encoded by other nucleotide sequences in the sample. V and J are TRBV7-9 and TRBJ1-2; D is undetermined. V was clipped by 5 bases and J by 4 bases, with 14 bases between them. The germline V gene has CDR1 SEHNR and CDR2 FQNEAQ (reference sequence). The CDR3 runs to 14 residues. The CDR3 coding sequence is TGTGCCAGCAGCCTTGGCCCCTCGGCCTATGGCTACACCTTC. Amino acid sequence: CASSLGPSAYGYTF.

This rearrangement joins TRBV5-1 to TRBJ2-5, with TRBD2 matching 7 bases. Trimming removed 5 bases from V and 1 base from J; junction bases left unmatched: 11. The CDR3 has 16 residues. Germline V gene sequence: CDR1 SGHRS, CDR2 YFSETQ. CDR3 protein: CASSPFSAGAQETQYF. CDR3 DNA sequence: TGCGCCAGCAGTCCATTTTCGGCGGGAGCCCAAGAGACCCAGTACTTC. The entire variable domain, with the rest obtained from reference TRBV5-1 and TRBJ2-5, is as follows: KAGVTQTPRYLIKTRGQQVTLSCSPISGHRSVSWYQQTPGQGLQFLFEYFSETQRNKGNFPGRFSGRQFSNSRSEMNVSTLELGDSALYLCASSPFSAGAQETQYFGPGTRLLVL.

This sequence joins TRBV2 and TRBJ1-1, with D possibly being TRBD1 (5 bases). With 8 bases removed from V and 1 base from J, the gap between germline ends came to 11 bases. CDR3 size: 13 residues. CDR1 SNHLY and CDR2 FYNNEI come from the germline V gene. The chain's CDR3 is CASVTQGNTEAFF. The CDR3 DNA sequence: TGTGCCAGCGTGACGCAGGGGAACACTGAAGCTTTCTTT.

The rearrangement links TRBV28 to TRBJ2-5, with D unclear. CDR3 length: 14 amino acids. Trimming shortened V by 7 bases and J by 4 bases, and 16 bases separated the two germline ends. Germline CDR1 MDHEN, CDR2 SYDVKM. This CDR3 reads CASKSVGIGETQYF. The CDR3 DNA is TGTGCCAGCAAGAGTGTAGGAATCGGAGAGACCCAGTACTTC.

The rearrangement joins TRBV2 to TRBJ1-3; D not certain. CDR3 length equals 15 residues. Germline-derived CDR1 and CDR2 are SNHLY and FYNNEI. V lost 4 bases and J 7 bases, leaving 17 bases between the germline ends. CDR3 protein: CASSAQWRLVNTIYF. CDR3 bases: TGTGCCAGCAGTGCCCAGTGGAGGCTTGTCAACACCATATATTTT.